The clone carrying this T cell receptor beta chain was observed a few times. No antigen is known for it. The data were taken from a study of CD8+ T cells in alopecia areata. For the study at large: Treated patients were dosed with oral tofacitinib, taking 5 to 10 mg twice daily. Tofacitinib ran 6 to 18 months, followed by 6 months off drug. General study findings and limits: Researchers reported that TCR sharing among patients proved less clear than in mice, possibly HLA-linked.

RNA was extracted and reverse transcribed into cDNA as the sequencing template. The data were produced by immunoSEQ multiplex PCR, yet TCRdb's version contains in-frame clones alone and is incomplete. Found here are over 50,000 clones, approximately 45% of them singletons; the top ten hold about 15%. The sample consisted of CD8+ T cells sorted from blood, taken at week 0. This receptor was obtained from a human donor with alopecia areata.

The CDR3 region has the DNA TGTGCCAGCCGCCACGTTGGCGGGGGGGGTGAGCAGTTCTTC. This translates into CASRHVGGGGEQFF. The chain carries TRBV27 and TRBJ2-1; 9 bases fit TRBD2. Trimming at V came to 8 bases and at J to 9 bases, leaving 11 bases not matched to a gene. The length of the CDR3 is 14 residues. Germline-derived CDR1 and CDR2 are MNHEY and SMNVEV (reference sequence).